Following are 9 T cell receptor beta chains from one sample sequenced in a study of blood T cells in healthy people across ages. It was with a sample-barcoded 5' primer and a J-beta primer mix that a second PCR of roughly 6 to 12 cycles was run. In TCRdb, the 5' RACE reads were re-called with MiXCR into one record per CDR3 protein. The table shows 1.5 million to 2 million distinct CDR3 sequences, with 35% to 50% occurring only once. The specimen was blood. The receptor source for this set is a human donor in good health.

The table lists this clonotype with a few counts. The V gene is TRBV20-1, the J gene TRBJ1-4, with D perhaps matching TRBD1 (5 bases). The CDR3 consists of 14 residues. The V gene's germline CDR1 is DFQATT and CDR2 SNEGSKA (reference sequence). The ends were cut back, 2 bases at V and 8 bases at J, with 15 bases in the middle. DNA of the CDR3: TGCAGTGCTAGACGGGACTGGGGTAGCGAAAAACTGTTTTTT. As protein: CSARRDWGSEKLFF.

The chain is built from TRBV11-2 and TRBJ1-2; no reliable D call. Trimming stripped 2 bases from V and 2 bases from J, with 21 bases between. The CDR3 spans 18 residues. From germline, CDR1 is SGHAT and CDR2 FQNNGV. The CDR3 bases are TGTGCCAGCAGCTTAAGTGTAGGTTCGGGCCCACACAACTATGGCTACACCTTC. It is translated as CASSLSVGSGPHNYGYTF.

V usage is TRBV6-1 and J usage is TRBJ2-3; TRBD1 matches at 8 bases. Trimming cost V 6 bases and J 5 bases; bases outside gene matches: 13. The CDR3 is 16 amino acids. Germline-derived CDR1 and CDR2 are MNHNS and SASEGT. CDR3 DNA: TGTGCCAGCAGAGCGAAGGACAGGGCATCCATAGATACGCAGTATTTT. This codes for CASRAKDRASIDTQYF.

CDR3 nucleotide sequence: TGTGCCAGCACCATATCGAGTAGCGGGGCTTCTTACCAGTACTTC. Amino acids: CASTISSSGASYQYF. The V gene is TRBV12-3 or TRBV12-4, the J gene TRBJ2-7, with 8 bases that match TRBD2. This CDR3 is 15 amino acids long. Trimming took 7 bases from V and 10 from J; bases not matched to a gene: 18.

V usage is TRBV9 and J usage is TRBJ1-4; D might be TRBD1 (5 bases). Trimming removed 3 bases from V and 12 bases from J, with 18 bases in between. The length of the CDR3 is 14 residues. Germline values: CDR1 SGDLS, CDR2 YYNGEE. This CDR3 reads CASSGRVSYGELFF. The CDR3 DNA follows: TGTGCCAGCAGCGGCAGGGTTTCGTATGGGGAACTGTTTTTT. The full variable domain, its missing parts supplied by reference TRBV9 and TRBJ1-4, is DSGVTQTPKHLITATGQRVTLRCSPRSGDLSVYWYQQSLDQGLQFLIQYYNGEERAKGNILERFSAQQFPDLHSELNLSSLELGDSALYFCASSGRVSYGELFFGSGTQLSVL.

CDR3 amino acids: CASSFDRLVNTEAFF. In nucleotides, the CDR3 is TGTGCCAGCAGCTTCGACAGGTTGGTGAACACTGAAGCTTTCTTT. V usage is TRBV7-2 and J usage is TRBJ1-1, with D tentatively TRBD1 (6 bases). The V and J ends lost 3 bases and 0 bases respectively, with 11 bases between them. The V gene's germline CDR1 is SGHTA and CDR2 FQGNSA. CDR3 length: 15 residues.

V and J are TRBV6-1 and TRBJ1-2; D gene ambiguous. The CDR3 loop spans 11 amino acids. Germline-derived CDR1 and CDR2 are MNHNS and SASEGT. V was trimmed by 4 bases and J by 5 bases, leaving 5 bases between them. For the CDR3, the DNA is TGTGCCAGCAGTGTCTTATATGGCTACACCTTC. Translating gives CASSVLYGYTF.

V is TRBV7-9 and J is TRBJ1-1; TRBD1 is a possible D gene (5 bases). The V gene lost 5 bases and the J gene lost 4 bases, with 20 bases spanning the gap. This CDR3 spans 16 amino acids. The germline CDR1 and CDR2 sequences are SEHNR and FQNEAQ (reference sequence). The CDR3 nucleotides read TGTGCCAGCAGCCCCCGTCAAGGAGGGACGCGCACTGAAGCTTTCTTT. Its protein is CASSPRQGGTRTEAFF.

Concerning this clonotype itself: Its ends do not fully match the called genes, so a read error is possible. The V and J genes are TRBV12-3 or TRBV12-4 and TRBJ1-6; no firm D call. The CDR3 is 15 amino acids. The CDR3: CAGSPPGSYNSPLHF. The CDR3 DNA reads TGTGCCGGCAGTCCCCCGGGCTCCTATAATTCACCCCTCCACTTT.